The 14 T cell receptor beta chains in this list originate from one sample, sequenced in a study of T cell responses to AZD1222 COVID-19 vaccine. The protocol was immunoSEQ multiplex PCR, while the TCRdb copy is restricted to in-frame clones and leaves out a portion. The table includes under 130,000 clones, 91% detected once. The sample in question was peripheral blood, obtained on day 0 of AZD1222 vaccination. The source of these receptors is an adult in good health.

The chain combines TRBV6-6 with TRBJ1-1; TRBD1 might be the D (5 bases). This CDR3 region has 13 residues. V shed 2 bases and J shed 5 bases, with 9 bases lying between them. The germline V gene has CDR1 MNHNY and CDR2 SVGAGI (reference sequence). CDR3 DNA: TGTGCCAGCAGTTACGGGGGAAATACTGAAGCTTTCTTT. This sequence encodes CASSYGGNTEAFF.

The rearrangement links TRBV3-1 (or the pseudogene TRBV3-2) to TRBJ1-1, with 7 bases fitting TRBD1. The V segment lost 8 bases and the J segment 7 bases; nucleotides outside the gene matches: 10. CDR3 length: 13 residues. CDR1 is LGHDT, CDR2 YNNKEL, per germline (reference sequence). This chain's CDR3 is CASCRQGAGEAFF. CDR3 nucleotides: TGTGCCAGCTGCCGACAGGGAGCTGGTGAAGCTTTCTTT.

The genes are TRBV19 and TRBJ1-5; D remains ambiguous. The CDR3 is 15 residues long. V was clipped by 5 bases and J by 2 bases, with 13 bases between them. Germline CDR1 and CDR2: LNHDA and SQIVND (reference sequence). CDR3 DNA sequence: TGTGCCAGTAGTGGTCCCCCGCAGGGCAATCAGCCCCAGCATTTT. As protein: CASSGPPQGNQPQHF.

A few counts support this clone. This chain connects TRBV4-3 to TRBJ2-7; 7 bases agree with TRBD2. The V segment lost 5 bases and the J segment 1 base; nucleotides outside the gene matches: 5. The CDR3 is 14 residues long. From germline, CDR1 is LGHNA and CDR2 YSLEER. CDR3 residues: CASSSVGGSYEQYF. As DNA, the CDR3 is TGCGCCAGCAGCTCTGTGGGAGGGTCCTACGAGCAGTACTTC.

The chain combines TRBV18 with TRBJ2-5, with a tentative D call TRBD2 (5 bases). The CDR3 has 16 residues. The V gene lost 4 bases and the J gene lost 3 bases, with 18 bases spanning the gap. Germline CDR1 KGHSH, CDR2 LQKENI. The CDR3 protein is CASSRALSGSKETQYF. CDR3 DNA: TGTGCCAGCTCACGGGCTTTAAGTGGGAGTAAAGAGACCCAGTACTTC. Full variable domain (missing parts from reference TRBV18 and TRBJ2-5): NAGVMQNPRHLVRRRGQEARLRCSPMKGHSHVYWYRQLPEEGLKFMVYLQKENIIDESGMPKERFSAEFPKEGPSILRIQQVVRGDSAAYFCASSRALSGSKETQYFGPGTRLLVL.

The chain combines TRBV28 with TRBJ1-5; D gene uncertain. From germline, CDR1 is MDHEN and CDR2 SYDVKM. Between the trimmed V and J ends, which lost 3 bases and 7 bases, there was a span of 4 bases. CDR3 length equals 11 residues. As DNA, the CDR3 is TGTGCCAGCAGTTTCCAGCAGCCCCAGCATTTT. It is translated as CASSFQQPQHF.

V gene TRBV28 combines with J gene TRBJ1-2; no firm D call. From germline, CDR1 is MDHEN and CDR2 SYDVKM. The V gene lost 5 bases and the J gene lost 1 base, with 5 bases spanning the gap. The CDR3 runs to 12 residues. The chain's CDR3 is CASSLSNYGYTF. The CDR3 nucleotides are TGTGCCAGCAGTCTTAGTAACTATGGCTACACCTTC.

The CDR3 here is CASSLDVAYEQYF. CDR3 DNA: TGTGCCAGCAGCTTGGATGTGGCCTACGAGCAGTACTTC. The chain uses TRBV5-4 and TRBJ2-7, with D unclear. The CDR3 is 13 amino acids. Germline CDR1 and CDR2: SGHNT and YYREEE (reference sequence). V was trimmed by 0 bases and J by 2 bases, leaving 6 bases between them.

In this sample, this clone turned up once. This chain links TRBV4-2 with TRBJ2-1; TRBD1 agrees at 10 bases. This CDR3 region has 16 residues. Germline values: CDR1 LGHNA, CDR2 YNFKEQ. J was trimmed by 5 bases and V by 4 bases; bases with no gene match: 8. The CDR3 DNA follows: TGTGCCAGCAGCCCGAGAGGGACAGGGGAGGACAATGAGCAGTTCTTC. Residues: CASSPRGTGEDNEQFF.

This rearrangement joins TRBV6-5 to TRBJ2-4, with D possibly TRBD2 on 5 matching bases. V lost 3 bases to trimming and J lost 1 base, with 10 bases between them. The CDR3 has 15 amino acids. Germline V gene data show CDR1 as MNHEY and CDR2 as SVGAGI. The CDR3 region has the DNA TGTGCCAGCAGTTATCGAGGCGGGGCCAAAAACATTCAGTACTTC. Protein: CASSYRGGAKNIQYF.

This chain joins TRBV2 and TRBJ2-3, with D hard to call. The germline V gene has CDR1 SNHLY and CDR2 FYNNEI. V lost 1 base, J lost 4 bases, and 12 bases lay in between. The CDR3 consists of 15 residues. CDR3 residues: CASSEDPLSADTQYF. The CDR3 DNA sequence: TGTGCCAGCAGTGAAGATCCCCTGAGCGCAGATACGCAGTATTTT.

The chain links TRBV7-2 to TRBJ2-3; D is possibly TRBD1 (7 bases). Trimming took 5 bases from V and 0 from J, leaving 12 bases between them. CDR3 length: 15 amino acids. The germline CDR1 and CDR2 sequences are SGHTA and FQGNSA. DNA for the CDR3: TGTGCCAGCAGCCTGACAGGGACTAGCACAGATACGCAGTATTTT. It is translated as CASSLTGTSTDTQYF.

This clone was seen a single time. V usage is TRBV6-5 and J usage is TRBJ1-5; D gene ambiguous. The ends were cut back, 6 bases at V and 4 bases at J, with 7 bases in the middle. CDR3 size: 12 residues. Germline loops: CDR1 MNHEY, CDR2 SVGAGI. The CDR3, as DNA: TGTGCCAGCAGAGGACCGAATCAGCCCCAGCATTTT. Its translation: CASRGPNQPQHF.

The CDR3 DNA reads as TGTGCCAGCAGTGGGGTGGGGCACGTCGAGACCCAGTACTTC. Translated, it gives CASSGVGHVETQYF. The chain joins TRBV25-1 to TRBJ2-5; TRBD1 is a possible D gene (5 bases). The V gene's germline CDR1 is MGHDK and CDR2 SYGVNS. V gave up 4 bases and J gave up 5 bases, with 14 bases separating them. This CDR3 region has 14 residues.